This passage covers 10 T cell receptor beta chains from one sample sequenced in a study of CD8 T cells in Susac syndrome. With random hexamers, about 0.5 to 1 ug RNA was reverse transcribed. TCRdb ran MiXCR on the immunoSEQ multiplex PCR reads and lists one entry per CDR3 protein. The sample lists 330,000 or so distinct CDR3 sequences, 70% to 90% occurring once. Sequenced: CD8+ T cells from PBMCs. These receptors originate from a human donor with multiple sclerosis.

The chain combines TRBV11-2 with TRBJ2-1; TRBD2 is a possible D gene (6 bases). Trimming removed 4 bases from V and 2 bases from J, with 15 bases in between. The CDR3 is 16 amino acids. In germline, CDR1 is SGHAT, CDR2 FQNNGV. The CDR3 nucleotides are TGTGCCAGCAGCTCTGCCTTGGGGGGTGCCTACAATGAGCAGTTCTTC. Translation: CASSSALGGAYNEQFF. Using reference TRBV11-2 and TRBJ2-1 for the parts outside the CDR3, the full variable domain is EAGVAQSPRYKIIEKRQSVAFWCNPISGHATLYWYQQILGQGPKLLIQFQNNGVVDDSQLPKDRFSAERLKGVDSTLKIQPAKLEDSAVYLCASSSALGGAYNEQFFGPGTRLTVL.

This clonotype was recorded only once. One junction end does not reproduce the germline sequence, and a read error may be involved. The genes are TRBV4-1 and TRBJ1-1; no clear D. The germline V gene has CDR1 MGHRA and CDR2 YSYEKL. The CDR3 is 15 residues long. CDR3 region: CASSQADTLNTEAFF. The CDR3 bases are TGCGCCAGCAGCCAAGCAGATACTTTGAATACTGAAGCTTTCTTT.

The chain links TRBV27 to TRBJ2-7; D may be TRBD1 or TRBD2 (5 bases each). Germline-derived CDR1 and CDR2 are MNHEY and SMNVEV (reference sequence). The V end was cut by 4 bases, the J end by 2 bases, with 12 bases between. This CDR3 spans 14 amino acids. The CDR3 nucleotides read TGTGCCAGCAGTTGGGGACCCGGGCCCTACGAGCAGTACTTC. It yields the protein CASSWGPGPYEQYF.

The rearrangement joins TRBV6-2 or TRBV6-3 to TRBJ1-2; maybe TRBD1 (6 bases). The germline V gene encodes CDR1 MNHEY and CDR2 SVGEGT. This CDR3 is built from 13 residues. The ends were cut back, 2 bases at V and 4 bases at J, with 8 bases in the middle. Here the CDR3 reads CASSYPDSYGYTF. CDR3 nucleotide sequence: TGTGCCAGCAGTTACCCGGACAGCTATGGCTACACCTTC.

V and J are TRBV7-9 and TRBJ1-1; 10 bases agree with TRBD1. Germline-derived CDR1 and CDR2 are SEHNR and FQNEAQ (reference sequence). V was pared by 3 bases and J by 8 bases, with 3 bases of the junction left unmatched. CDR3 size: 13 residues. The chain's CDR3 is CASSLGQGMEAFF. The DNA for the CDR3 is TGTGCCAGCAGCTTGGGACAGGGGATGGAAGCTTTCTTT.

The CDR3 DNA reads as TGTGCCAGCAGCCCCGATAGGACAGATAATTCACCCCTCCACTTT. This gives the protein CASSPDRTDNSPLHF. The chain carries TRBV11-2 and TRBJ1-6; D might be TRBD1 (6 bases). Germline V gene data show CDR1 as SGHAT and CDR2 as FQNNGV. The V gene lost 5 bases and the J gene lost 5 bases, with 13 bases spanning the gap. The CDR3 has 15 amino acids. The whole variable domain, remainder taken from reference TRBV11-2 and TRBJ1-6, is EAGVAQSPRYKIIEKRQSVAFWCNPISGHATLYWYQQILGQGPKLLIQFQNNGVVDDSQLPKDRFSAERLKGVDSTLKIQPAKLEDSAVYLCASSPDRTDNSPLHFGNGTRLTVT.

The J gene is TRBJ2-5, the V gene TRBV2; TRBD1 or TRBD2 may be the D gene (5 bases each). This CDR3 region has 13 residues. V was pared by 8 bases and J by 2 bases, with 12 bases between. Germline CDR1 SNHLY, CDR2 FYNNEI. Here the CDR3 reads CASWGNPQETQYF. CDR3 DNA: TGTGCCAGCTGGGGGAATCCTCAAGAGACCCAGTACTTC.

The chain employs TRBV24-1 and TRBJ2-2; the D gene is possibly TRBD1 (5 bases). Trimming shortened V by 5 bases and J by 0 bases, and 9 bases separated the two germline ends. Germline CDR1 KGHDR, CDR2 SFDVKD. The CDR3 has 15 amino acids. DNA for the CDR3: TGTGCCACCAGTGCCTCGGACACGAACACCGGGGAGCTGTTTTTT. It is translated as CATSASDTNTGELFF.

This clonotype appeared once. The V and J genes are TRBV19 and TRBJ2-7, with unresolved D. Germline V lookup: CDR1 LNHDA, CDR2 SQIVND (reference sequence). Between the trimmed V and J ends, which lost 5 bases and 0 bases, there was a span of 14 bases. CDR3 length: 15 amino acids. The CDR3 sequence is CASSRVQGGSYEQYF. As DNA, the CDR3 is TGTGCCAGTAGTCGTGTTCAAGGCGGCTCCTACGAGCAGTACTTC.

V gene TRBV19 combines with J gene TRBJ1-4; possible D gene TRBD1, 6 bases. There are 14 residues in the CDR3. Germline assignment: CDR1 LNHDA and CDR2 SQIVND (reference sequence). Between the trimmed V and J ends, which lost 3 bases and 8 bases, there was a span of 13 bases. CDR3 DNA: TGTGCCAGTAGTATGATGGCTGGGGGCGAAAAACTGTTTTTT. Translating gives CASSMMAGGEKLFF.